This TCR beta chain comes out of a study of blood T cell repertoires in COVID-19. Study-wide background: Material from acute and convalescent COVID-19 was sourced from the United States, Italy and Spain. Sample material is recorded as cDNA or gDNA derived from T cells, B-cell-depleted T cells, or PBMCs.

CDR1 SGHRS and CDR2 YFSETQ come from the germline V gene. This CDR3 comprises 18 residues. The V segment lost 4 bases and the J segment 2 bases; nucleotides outside the gene matches: 10. As handled by the study authors: Amplification from reference gene primers served as the basis for estimated nucleated cell counts. Sequencing used immunoSEQ multiplex PCR; TCRdb keeps in-frame clones, though not all of them. V, J and clone size reflect that table, while D and trimming were determined from the DNA. Here the sample spans about 160,000 clones, approximately 84% being singletons. Those enrolled in Seattle joined during active infection and were followed longitudinally afterward.

The chain is built from TRBV5-1 and TRBJ2-5, with 14 nucleotides matching TRBD2. The sequencing input was peripheral blood. The receptor comes from a woman aged 50 to 60 with COVID-19, enrolled during active disease. CDR3 amino acids: CASSPPGTSGGGQETQYF. The CDR3 coding sequence is TGCGCCAGCAGCCCTCCCGGGACTAGCGGGGGAGGGCAAGAGACCCAGTACTTC.